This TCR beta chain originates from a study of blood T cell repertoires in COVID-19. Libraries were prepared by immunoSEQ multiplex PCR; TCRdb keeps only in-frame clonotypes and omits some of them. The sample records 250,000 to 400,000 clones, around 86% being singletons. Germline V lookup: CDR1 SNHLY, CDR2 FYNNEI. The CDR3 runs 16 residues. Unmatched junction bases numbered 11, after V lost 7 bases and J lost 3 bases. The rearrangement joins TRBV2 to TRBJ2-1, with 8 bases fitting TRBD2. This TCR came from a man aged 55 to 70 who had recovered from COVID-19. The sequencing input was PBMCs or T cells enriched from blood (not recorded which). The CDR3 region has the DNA TGTGCCAGCATGGGATTTCTAGCGGGTAACTACAATGAGCAGTTCTTC. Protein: CASMGFLAGNYNEQFF.